Following are 8 T cell receptor beta chains from one sample sequenced in a study of T cells in Graves' hyperthyroidism and ophthalmopathy. The CDR3 regions of TCR beta were amplified from RNA transcripts. The HTBI set primed first-round TCR CDR3 RT-PCR. TCRdb re-derived calls from the multiplex PCR reads in MiXCR, one entry per CDR3 protein. This sample has nearly 750,000 distinct CDR3 sequences, with 35% found just once. Sequencing was done on a sample of blood. The receptors stem from a woman aged 40 to 50 with Graves' hyperthyroidism.

In this sample, this clonotype turned up once. The J gene is TRBJ1-5, the V gene TRBV7-2, with a weak D call TRBD1 (5 bases). The V gene lost 6 bases and the J gene lost 4 bases, with 13 bases spanning the gap. The CDR3 length is 14 residues. The germline V gene encodes CDR1 SGHTA and CDR2 FQGNSA. CDR3 residues: CASSFEGTNQPQHF. The DNA for the CDR3 is TGTGCCAGCAGTTTTGAGGGGACGAATCAGCCCCAGCATTTT.

This clonotype was seen many times. The genes are TRBV12-3 or TRBV12-4 and TRBJ1-3, with D possibly TRBD1 on 5 matching bases. CDR3 size: 15 residues. V lost 4 bases and J lost 0, with 10 bases in between. CDR3 sequence: CASSYQGFSGNTIYF. CDR3 sequence (DNA): TGTGCCAGCAGTTACCAGGGATTCTCTGGAAACACCATATATTTT.

In this sample, this clonotype turned up many times. This chain uses TRBV15 with TRBJ2-2; TRBD1 matches 11 bases. Germline CDR1 is LNHNV and CDR2 is YYDKDF (reference sequence). The CDR3 runs 17 residues. The V segment lost 5 bases and the J segment 3 bases; nucleotides outside the gene matches: 8. In DNA form, the CDR3 reads TGTGCCACCAGCCGAGCCGGACAGGGGGCCGACACCGGGGAGCTGTTTTTT. It encodes CATSRAGQGADTGELFF.

This clonotype occurred many times. This sequence joins TRBV19 and TRBJ1-2; TRBD1 might be the D (5 bases). V lost 2 bases, J lost 2 bases, and 9 bases lay in between. CDR1 is LNHDA and CDR2 is SQIVND in the germline V gene (reference sequence). The CDR3 loop spans 14 amino acids. The CDR3 is CASSINRSNYGYTF. The CDR3 region has the DNA TGTGCCAGTAGTATAAACAGGAGCAACTATGGCTACACCTTC. The whole variable domain, remainder taken from reference TRBV19 and TRBJ1-2, is DGGITQSPKYLFRKEGQNVTLSCEQNLNHDAMYWYRQDPGQGLRLIYYSQIVNDFQKGDIAEGYSVSREKKESFPLTVTSAQKNPTAFYLCASSINRSNYGYTFGSGTRLTVV.

V gene TRBV28 combines with J gene TRBJ2-7; unclear D gene. Germline CDR1 reads MDHEN; CDR2 reads SYDVKM. The CDR3 spans 14 residues. V was clipped by 5 bases and J by 4 bases, with 15 bases between them. The CDR3, as DNA: TGTGCCAGCAGTACAGTAGGGATACCTTACGAGCAGTACTTC. The encoded protein is CASSTVGIPYEQYF.

The V and J genes are TRBV5-1 and TRBJ2-7; D is undetermined. CDR3 size: 16 residues. Trimming pared 0 bases from V and 0 bases from J, leaving 13 bases between. Germline V gene sequence: CDR1 SGHRS, CDR2 YFSETQ. CDR3 nucleotides: TGCGCCAGCAGCTTGGTGAGTCTAGGTTCCTCCTACGAGCAGTACTTC. This codes for CASSLVSLGSSYEQYF.

V and J are TRBV24-1 and TRBJ1-2; 10 bases align to TRBD1. The V segment lost 4 bases and the J segment 4 bases; nucleotides outside the gene matches: 8. CDR1 and CDR2 from the germline V gene are KGHDR and SFDVKD. CDR3 size: 16 residues. In DNA, the CDR3 is TGTGCCACCAGTGACCCCGGGACAGGGGTCTTCTATGGCTACACCTTC. Protein: CATSDPGTGVFYGYTF.

In its sample, this clonotype was seen a few times. This chain links TRBV14 with TRBJ1-2; D is unclear. The CDR3 is 13 amino acids. Germline CDR1 is SGHDN and CDR2 is FVKESK. Trimming stripped 1 base from V and 4 bases from J, with 7 bases between. The DNA for the CDR3 is TGTGCCAGCAGCCAAGGGGTTACCTATGGCTACACCTTC. It codes for CASSQGVTYGYTF.